This record covers a single T cell receptor (beta chain). The target antigen is unknown. Clones were sequenced by immunoSEQ multiplex PCR, and TCRdb holds only the in-frame ones, with some missing. The table lists 150,000 to 200,000 clones, over 75% of them singletons, with roughly 4% in the top ten. Germline V gives CDR1 LGHNA, CDR2 YSLEER. The CDR3 extends over 21 amino acids. The V gene end was trimmed by 0 bases and the J gene end by 0 bases; junction bases not matched to a gene: 16. The data derive from a study of T cell responses to AZD1222 COVID-19 vaccine. Study outcomes and limitations: Most donors were white British, females outnumbered males, and clonal diversity was possibly underestimated. The study reported that nearly half of spike-specific TCRs target unmutated variant regions. The study identified only six AZD1222 recipients as seropositive at baseline.

The V and J genes are TRBV4-3 and TRBJ2-2; 7 bases agree with TRBD1. The input for sequencing was peripheral blood, taken 28 days after the second AZD1222 dose. This TCR was sampled from an adult who received the AZD1222 COVID-19 vaccine. CDR3 nucleotides: TGCGCCAGCAGCCAAGACTTCACGGGACAGACGCCGCGAGCGAACACCGGGGAGCTGTTTTTT. Translating it yields CASSQDFTGQTPRANTGELFF.